The following is a T cell receptor beta chain sequence with its context. The record originates from a study of blood T cell repertoires in COVID-19. Looking at the study overall: Samples representing acute and convalescent COVID-19 were sourced from the United States, Italy and Spain. From T cells, B-cell-depleted T cells, or PBMCs came the material, which was cDNA or gDNA.

Authors' methods: Cell counts per sample came from amplifying reference gene primers. Repertoires were generated with immunoSEQ multiplex PCR, while TCRdb's copy carries only in-frame clones and drops some. V and J calls and clone size are given by that table; D and trimming were obtained from the DNA. The sample carries about 150,000 clones, about 90% recorded once. Germline V gene data show CDR1 as SGHTA and CDR2 as FQGNSA. The junction had 2 bases not matched to a gene; V was cut back by 2 bases and J by 7 bases. CDR3 size: 14 residues. V and J are TRBV7-2 and TRBJ2-1, with 10 bases matching TRBD2. The sequence was collected from a man between 50 and 59 years old with acute or convalescent COVID-19. The sequenced sample was peripheral blood. The CDR3 sequence is CASSLSGRGNEQFF. The CDR3 region has the DNA TGTGCCAGCAGCTTAAGCGGGAGGGGGAATGAGCAGTTCTTC.